The 10 T cell receptor beta chains below all came from one sample that was sequenced in a study of shared clonotypes between healthy human individuals. Some clones are missing from TCRdb's copy, which holds only in-frame ones; the method was immunoSEQ multiplex PCR. This table holds over a million clones, around 76% found once. Specimen: memory CD4+ T cells sorted from blood. This sample's subset: CD45RA-negative fraction. Source of these receptors: a man aged 18-30 years in good health.

This clone has a single count. A read error may explain this, as a much larger clone is one base away. In the same sample, other DNA sequences code for this CDR3. The chain recombines TRBV30 with TRBJ1-1; the D is unclear. This CDR3 contains 13 residues. Trimming shortened V by 5 bases and J by 5 bases, and 15 bases separated the two germline ends. In germline, CDR1 is GTSNPN, CDR2 SVGIG (reference sequence). The CDR3 nucleotides are TGTGCCTGGGCCCGGGGAGGGAATACTGAAGCTTTCTTT. Its translation is CAWARGGNTEAFF.

For this clone: Only one base separates this from a far larger clonotype, so it likely reflects a read error. No conserved phenylalanine or tryptophan ends this CDR3, so it is likely a read error. The V gene is TRBV6-1, the J gene TRBJ2-7; D ambiguous. Germline CDR1 and CDR2: MNHNS and SASEGT. The V and J ends lost 6 bases and 6 bases respectively, with 9 bases between them. CDR3 length: 11 residues. As DNA, the CDR3 is TGTGCCAGCAGGCAGCTTGGCGAGCAGTACCTC. The encoded protein is CASRQLGEQYL.

The chain is built from TRBV2 and TRBJ1-2; D gene unclear. The CDR3 length is 11 residues. Trimming took off 4 bases at V and 13 bases at J, with 13 bases between the two ends. The V gene's germline CDR1 is SNHLY and CDR2 FYNNEI. The CDR3 sequence: CASSGAAKGTF. CDR3 nucleotides: TGTGCCAGCAGTGGGGCCGCAAAGGGCACCTTC. The variable domain in full, with the rest retrieved from reference TRBV2 and TRBJ1-2, is EPEVTQTPSHQVTQMGQEVILRCVPISNHLYFYWYRQILGQKVEFLVSFYNNEISEKSEIFDDQFSVERPDGSNFTLKIRSTKLEDSAMYFCASSGAAKGTFGSGTRLTVV.

V is TRBV10-3 and J is TRBJ2-1, with 11 positions matching TRBD2. Germline CDR1 ENHRY, CDR2 SYGVKD. The CDR3 totals 17 residues. V lost 5 bases to trimming and J lost 6 bases; unmatched junction nucleotides: 12. Here the CDR3 reads CAISRSGVSGGANEQFF. DNA of the CDR3: TGTGCCATCAGTCGCTCCGGGGTTAGCGGGGGGGCCAATGAGCAGTTCTTC.

A word on this clone: Other nucleotide sequences from this sample produce the same CDR3. The chain joins TRBV28 to TRBJ2-6; no reliable D call. The CDR3 length is 17 residues. CDR1 is MDHEN and CDR2 is SYDVKM in the germline V gene. With 4 bases removed from V and 0 bases from J, the gap between germline ends came to 13 bases. The CDR3 region has the DNA TGTGCCAGCAGTTCCCTCGGGTCTTACTCTGGGGCCAACGTCCTGACTTTC. It codes for CASSSLGSYSGANVLTF.

V and J are TRBV10-3 and TRBJ2-7; the D gene is possibly TRBD2 (5 bases). Germline assignment: CDR1 ENHRY and CDR2 SYGVKD. This CDR3 has 15 amino acids. Trimming stripped 3 bases from V and 7 bases from J, with 19 bases between. CDR3: CAISDAEAGLGEQYF. CDR3 nucleotides: TGTGCCATCAGTGACGCGGAGGCGGGTCTAGGAGAGCAGTACTTC.

The chain carries TRBV2 and TRBJ2-2, with unresolved D. Germline assignment: CDR1 SNHLY and CDR2 FYNNEI. CDR3 length: 13 residues. Trimming removed 5 bases at V and 4 bases at J, with 8 bases between. For the CDR3, the DNA is TGTGCCAGCAGTTTTGGTGGCACCGGGGAGCTGTTTTTT. Protein sequence: CASSFGGTGELFF.

With respect to this clone: The sample has other DNA sequences that encode this CDR3 too. This chain joins TRBV7-2 and TRBJ1-3; D is ambiguous. V shed 1 base and J shed 0 bases, with 4 bases lying between them. The CDR3 contains 14 residues. Germline V lookup: CDR1 SGHTA, CDR2 FQGNSA. CDR3 nucleotide sequence: TGTGCCAGCAGCTTAGGGCTCTCTGGAAACACCATATATTTT. It encodes CASSLGLSGNTIYF.

The V call is TRBV6-5, the J call TRBJ2-1; a possible D gene is TRBD2 (6 bases). Germline CDR1 and CDR2: MNHEY and SVGAGI. The ends were cut back, 7 bases at V and 9 bases at J, with 19 bases in the middle. There are 14 residues in the CDR3. CDR3 DNA: TGTGCCAGCACCGGACTAACCGGGGCGGGTGAGCAGTTCTTC. This gives the protein CASTGLTGAGEQFF.

V and J are TRBV9 and TRBJ1-4, with 10 bases fitting TRBD1. The ends lost 3 bases at V and 6 bases at J; junction bases unmatched: 5. The CDR3 sequence is 15 residues long. Germline loops: CDR1 SGDLS, CDR2 YYNGEE. CDR3 sequence reads: CASSADRGLDEKLFF. CDR3 DNA: TGTGCCAGCAGCGCGGACAGGGGGTTAGATGAAAAACTGTTTTTT.